This section outlines one T cell receptor beta chain sequence together with its context. The data belong to a study of cytomegalovirus exposure and HLA in healthy donors. The overall study: Earlier results showed roughly 120 million unique TCR beta sequences derived from approximately 170 million T cells.

Germline CDR1 SGHNT, CDR2 YYREEE (reference sequence). This CDR3 is 15 amino acids long. V lost 0 bases and J lost 7; bases outside the gene matches: 3. PCR employed 60 Vbeta and 13 Jbeta primers. The authors' processing: Per a later analysis, the number of unique TCR beta chains was about 80 million, of which about 11 million were shared. The method was immunoSEQ multiplex PCR; TCRdb's version includes in-frame clones alone and lacks a portion of them. For V, J and clone size, that table is used; D and trimming come from the DNA. The repertoire has 150,000 to 200,000 clones, 78% of them found once; the top ten carry approximately 3%.

Input material: PBMCs. The source is a woman aged 40 to 55 in good health and CMV-seronegative. V usage is TRBV5-4 and J usage is TRBJ2-2; 10 nucleotides align to TRBD2. The CDR3 loop reads CASSLERGGIGELFF. In nucleotides, the CDR3 is TGTGCCAGCAGCTTGGAGCGGGGGGGGATCGGGGAGCTGTTTTTT.